This T cell receptor beta chain was obtained from a study of cytomegalovirus exposure and HLA in healthy donors. The PCR ran on 60 Vbeta and 13 Jbeta primers. Sequencing used immunoSEQ multiplex PCR; TCRdb keeps in-frame clones, though not all of them. The sample contains 100,000 to 120,000 clones, 65% to 90% of which appear only once. CDR1 and CDR2 (germline): SQVTM, ANQGSEA. The V and J ends lost 5 bases and 4 bases, in that order; junction bases with no gene match: 3. The CDR3 has 14 residues. This TCR derives from a man aged 25-45 years in good health and CMV-seropositive. Sample: PBMCs. This rearrangement joins TRBV29-1 to TRBJ2-1, with 12 positions matching TRBD2. CDR3 sequence (DNA): TGCAGCGTTCGTGGACTAGCGGGGTACAATGAGCAGTTCTTC. Amino acids: CSVRGLAGYNEQFF.